The 17 T cell receptor beta chains presented below share a single source sample, sequenced in a study of cytomegalovirus exposure and HLA in healthy donors. Clones were sequenced by immunoSEQ multiplex PCR, and TCRdb holds only the in-frame ones, with some missing. Of roughly 120,000 clones in the sample, around 86% were seen once. Input material: PBMCs. The receptors here all came from a man between 18 and 29 years old in good health and CMV-seronegative.

The rearrangement links TRBV5-1 to TRBJ1-2; 9 bases agree with TRBD1. Germline V CDR1 and CDR2: SGHRS, YFSETQ. The CDR3 is 16 amino acids. The trim removed 2 bases at V and 2 bases at J, leaving 7 bases unmatched. The CDR3 nucleotides are TGCGCCAGCAGCTTCGCGGACAGGGGTTCCAACTATGGCTACACCTTC. Protein product: CASSFADRGSNYGYTF. Looking up the rest from reference TRBV5-1 and TRBJ1-2 gives the full variable domain: KAGVTQTPRYLIKTRGQQVTLSCSPISGHRSVSWYQQTPGQGLQFLFEYFSETQRNKGNFPGRFSGRQFSNSRSEMNVSTLELGDSALYLCASSFADRGSNYGYTFGSGTRLTVV.

This clone was detected ten times or more. The chain carries TRBV29-1 and TRBJ1-6; D may be TRBD1 (5 bases). The germline V gene encodes CDR1 SQVTM and CDR2 ANQGSEA. The V gene lost 3 bases and the J gene lost 10 bases, with 19 bases spanning the gap. The CDR3 length is 15 residues. CDR3 amino acids: CSVDAKSGGGSPLHF. CDR3 DNA: TGCAGCGTTGATGCCAAGAGTGGGGGGGGATCACCCCTCCACTTT.

This clone was detected only a few times. The chain combines TRBV7-9 with TRBJ1-5, with D possibly TRBD1 on 5 matching bases. The CDR3 has 13 residues. The V end lost 5 bases, the J end lost 3 bases, and 8 bases lay between the germline ends. Germline CDR1 is SEHNR and CDR2 is FQNEAQ (reference sequence). Here the CDR3 reads CASSPGSNQPQHF. The CDR3 DNA sequence: TGTGCCAGCAGCCCAGGGTCCAATCAGCCCCAGCATTTT. The whole variable domain, filled in from reference TRBV7-9 and TRBJ1-5, reads DTGVSQNPRHKITKRGQNVTFRCDPISEHNRLYWYRQTLGQGPEFLTYFQNEAQLEKSRLLSDRFSAERPKGSFSTLEIQRTEQGDSAMYLCASSPGSNQPQHFGDGTRLSIL.

This chain connects TRBV19 to TRBJ1-2, with D possibly being TRBD1 (5 bases). Germline V CDR1 and CDR2: LNHDA, SQIVND (reference sequence). V was cut by 1 base and J by 8 bases, with 11 bases left in between. The CDR3 runs 13 residues. The CDR3 spells CASSIGRAGGYTF. In nucleotides, the CDR3 is TGTGCCAGTAGTATAGGACGAGCAGGGGGCTACACCTTC.

The chain uses TRBV7-9 and TRBJ1-4; D remains unclear. Between the trimmed V and J ends, which lost 2 bases and 4 bases, there was a span of 11 bases. Germline assignment: CDR1 SEHNR and CDR2 FQNEAQ (reference sequence). The CDR3 covers 15 residues. CDR3 bases: TGTGCCAGCAGCTTATTAACCGGGGATAATGAAAAACTGTTTTTT. This sequence encodes CASSLLTGDNEKLFF. The whole variable domain, filled in from reference TRBV7-9 and TRBJ1-4, reads DTGVSQNPRHKITKRGQNVTFRCDPISEHNRLYWYRQTLGQGPEFLTYFQNEAQLEKSRLLSDRFSAERPKGSFSTLEIQRTEQGDSAMYLCASSLLTGDNEKLFFGSGTQLSVL.

The rearrangement links TRBV6-5 to TRBJ1-2; weak D call: TRBD1 (5 bases). Germline V gives CDR1 MNHEY, CDR2 SVGAGI. Trimming took 0 bases from V and 8 from J, leaving 10 bases between them. The CDR3 contains 13 residues. The CDR3 region is CASSYSDRGGYTF. In nucleotides, the CDR3 is TGTGCCAGCAGTTACTCCGACAGAGGCGGCTACACCTTC.

This rearrangement joins TRBV5-4 to TRBJ1-2, with D possibly being TRBD1 (5 bases). Deletions cut 5 bases from V and 8 bases from J, with 19 bases between. The V gene's germline CDR1 is SGHNT and CDR2 YYREEE (reference sequence). The CDR3 totals 14 residues. The CDR3 loop is CASRLLSGGYGYTF. The CDR3 DNA sequence: TGTGCCAGCAGACTATTGTCCGGGGGATACGGCTACACCTTC.

This chain uses TRBV27 with TRBJ1-4, with 9 nucleotides matching TRBD1. This CDR3 contains 18 residues. The trim removed 2 bases at V and 0 bases at J, leaving 7 bases unmatched. CDR1 is MNHEY and CDR2 is SMNVEV in the germline V gene (reference sequence). This CDR3 reads CASSLTGGWSTTNEKLFF. As DNA, the CDR3 is TGTGCCAGCAGTTTAACAGGGGGCTGGTCTACAACTAATGAAAAACTGTTTTTT.

The chain carries TRBV6-1 and TRBJ1-2; 12 positions agree with TRBD1. From germline, CDR1 is MNHNS and CDR2 SASEGT. The length of the CDR3 is 14 residues. The ends lost 1 base at V and 14 bases at J; junction bases unmatched: 8. CDR3 sequence reads: CASSEGLGQGALTF. DNA of the CDR3: TGTGCCAGCAGTGAAGGATTGGGACAGGGGGCTCTTACCTTC.

J is TRBJ1-6 and V is TRBV5-1; possible D gene TRBD1, 6 bases. CDR1 is SGHRS and CDR2 is YFSETQ in the germline V gene. This CDR3 contains 15 residues. Trimming stripped 4 bases from V and 6 bases from J, with 14 bases between. The CDR3 bases are TGCGCCAGCAGCGGGAGTGGACAGTCTAATTCACCCCTCCACTTT. Protein: CASSGSGQSNSPLHF.

The V gene is TRBV11-2, the J gene TRBJ1-2, with 8 bases fitting TRBD1. There are 14 residues in the CDR3. J gave up 4 bases and V 0 bases, and 1 base lay outside the gene matches. Germline CDR1 reads SGHAT; CDR2 reads FQNNGV. CDR3 bases: TGTGCCAGCAGCTTAGAGACAGGGGCCTATGGCTACACCTTC. Translation: CASSLETGAYGYTF.

The chain is built from TRBV5-1 and TRBJ1-5; 7 nucleotides match TRBD1. The V gene end was trimmed by 2 bases and the J gene end by 5 bases; junction bases not matched to a gene: 4. The CDR3 has 14 amino acids. Germline lookup yields CDR1 SGHRS and CDR2 YFSETQ. The CDR3 here is CASSFGTADQPQHF. The CDR3 coding sequence is TGCGCCAGCAGCTTTGGGACAGCGGATCAGCCCCAGCATTTT.

The V and J genes are TRBV27 and TRBJ1-4; D gene ambiguous. CDR1 is MNHEY and CDR2 is SMNVEV in the germline V gene (reference sequence). The germline V and J ends were trimmed by 3 bases and 6 bases, with 11 bases remaining between them. The CDR3 extends over 14 amino acids. The CDR3 sequence: CASSFSGFDEKLFF. The CDR3 coding sequence is TGTGCCAGCAGTTTTAGCGGGTTTGATGAAAAACTGTTTTTT.

The chain carries TRBV7-8 and TRBJ2-1, with 8 bases lining up with TRBD1. This CDR3 comprises 15 residues. Trimming cost V 5 bases and J 2 bases; bases outside gene matches: 5. Germline loops: CDR1 SGHVS, CDR2 FQNEAQ. CDR3 region: CASSAGQATYNEQFF. The CDR3 region has the DNA TGTGCCAGCAGCGCGGGACAGGCCACCTACAATGAGCAGTTCTTC.

J is TRBJ1-5 and V is TRBV6-1, with D possibly matching TRBD1 (5 bases). The CDR3 is made up of 14 amino acids. V dropped 6 bases and J dropped 3 bases, with 12 bases sitting between them. The germline gives CDR1 MNHNS, CDR2 SASEGT. The CDR3 coding sequence is TGTGCCAGCAGCCCCGGACACTTCAATCAGCCCCAGCATTTT. It translates to CASSPGHFNQPQHF.

The V and J genes are TRBV9 and TRBJ2-1; 7 bases map to TRBD2. The CDR3 totals 16 residues. Germline lookup yields CDR1 SGDLS and CDR2 YYNGEE. Germline trimming cut 3 bases from V and 4 bases from J; bases unmatched to any gene: 10. Written as DNA, the CDR3 is TGTGCCAGCAGCGACGCCGGGACTACTACATACAATGAGCAGTTCTTC. Protein sequence: CASSDAGTTTYNEQFF.

The V call is TRBV14, the J call TRBJ1-2, with 7 bases matching TRBD1. V shed 2 bases, J shed 7 bases, and the junction held 7 bases outside the gene matches. The CDR3 runs to 14 residues. Germline assignment: CDR1 SGHDN and CDR2 FVKESK. CDR3 nucleotide sequence: TGTGCCAGCAGCCAAATTAGGGGGCTTGTTGGCTACACCTTC. Translation: CASSQIRGLVGYTF.